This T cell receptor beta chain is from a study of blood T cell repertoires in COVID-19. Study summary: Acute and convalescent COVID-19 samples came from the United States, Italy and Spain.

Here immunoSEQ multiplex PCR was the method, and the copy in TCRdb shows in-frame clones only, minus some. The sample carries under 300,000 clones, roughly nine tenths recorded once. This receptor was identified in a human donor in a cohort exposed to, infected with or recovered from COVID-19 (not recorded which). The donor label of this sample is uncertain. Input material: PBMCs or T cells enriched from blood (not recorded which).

CDR3 sequence reads: CASSHDDRVSGYTF. In nucleotides, the CDR3 is TGTGCCAGCAGTCACGATGACAGGGTTTCTGGCTACACCTTC. The chain links TRBV5-6 to TRBJ1-2; 7 bases align to TRBD1. From germline, CDR1 is SGHDT and CDR2 YYEEEE. The CDR3 spans 14 residues. J gave up 7 bases and V 5 bases, and 11 bases lay outside the gene matches.